This TCR beta chain is drawn from a study of cytomegalovirus exposure and HLA in healthy donors. Broader study findings: TCR beta sequences numbering around 15,000 were associated with HLA alleles at 0.05 false discovery rate in a later analysis.

Germline CDR1 and CDR2: SGHTA and FQGTGA. Trimming cost V 3 bases and J 6 bases; bases outside gene matches: 1. The CDR3 sequence is 14 residues long. PCR used 60 Vbeta primers and 13 Jbeta primers. This table comes from immunoSEQ multiplex PCR, and its TCRdb copy is limited to in-frame clones, with some not included. Counted here are some 170,000 clones, around 75% occurring once; the ten biggest clones make up 2.9%. This clone appeared once. As yet, its antigen is unknown. Distinct nucleotide sequences in the sample also encode this CDR3. The rearrangement uses TRBV7-3 and TRBJ2-1; the match to TRBD2 covers 11 bases. Specimen: PBMCs. The sequence came from a male donor in good health and CMV-seronegative. The DNA for the CDR3 is TGTGCCAGCAGCTTGGGGACTAGCGGCAATGAGCAGTTCTTC. Protein sequence: CASSLGTSGNEQFF. The variable domain in full, completed from reference TRBV7-3 and TRBJ2-1, reads GAGVSQTPSNKVTEKGKYVELRCDPISGHTALYWYRQSLGQGPEFLIYFQGTGAADDSGLPNDRFFAVRPEGSVSTLKIQRTERGDSAVYLCASSLGTSGNEQFFGPGTRLTVL.